Presented here are 31 T cell receptor beta chains from one specimen sequenced in a study of beta chain features in type 1 diabetes. The authors reverse transcribed all of the isolated RNA, so sequencing captured expressed TCRB transcripts. Profiling relied on immunoSEQ multiplex PCR, and the TCRdb table lists in-frame clones only, not all of them. The profile covers around 300,000 clones, with roughly 8% appearing a single time and approximately 0.93% taken by the ten largest. The sequenced sample consisted of central memory CD4+ T cells from blood. The receptors derive from a woman between 18 and 29 years old in good health.

This clone was detected many times. The chain uses TRBV7-8 and TRBJ2-5; D gene ambiguous. Per the germline V gene, CDR1 is SGHVS and CDR2 is FQNEAQ. The CDR3 is 11 residues long. V lost 5 bases and J 5 bases, leaving 6 bases between the germline ends. As DNA, the CDR3 is TGTGCCAGCAGCCAGAGTGAGACCCAGTACTTC. It codes for CASSQSETQYF. Together with reference TRBV7-8 and TRBJ2-5, the CDR3 gives the full variable domain: GAGVSQSPRYKVAKRGQDVALRCDPISGHVSLFWYQQALGQGPEFLTYFQNEAQLDKSGLPSDRFFAERPEGSVSTLKIQRTQQEDSAVYLCASSQSETQYFGPGTRLLVL.

This clone has only a few counts. The V call is TRBV18, the J call TRBJ2-5, with D maybe TRBD2 (6 bases). The germline gives CDR1 KGHSH, CDR2 LQKENI. Trimming took 3 bases from V and 5 from J, leaving 13 bases between them. The CDR3 has 14 residues. The CDR3 sequence: CASSPVGGWETQYF. CDR3 sequence (DNA): TGTGCCAGCTCACCCGTCGGAGGGTGGGAGACCCAGTACTTC.

In this sample, this clone turned up many times. The chain couples TRBV30 to TRBJ1-1; D uncertain. V was trimmed by 7 bases and J by 4 bases, leaving 13 bases between them. Germline V lookup: CDR1 GTSNPN, CDR2 SVGIG (reference sequence). This CDR3 region has 12 residues. CDR3 amino acids: CASARPLTEAFF. The DNA of the CDR3 is TGTGCCTCCGCCCGTCCCCTCACTGAAGCTTTCTTT.

There are many counts of this clone. The V call is TRBV28, the J call TRBJ2-1; the match to TRBD2 covers 8 bases. CDR3 size: 15 residues. The germline gives CDR1 MDHEN, CDR2 SYDVKM. J lost 0 bases, V lost 6 bases, and 4 bases had no gene match. Written as DNA, the CDR3 is TGTGCCAGCAGAAGCGGGGGAGCCTCCTACAATGAGCAGTTCTTC. This sequence encodes CASRSGGASYNEQFF.

This chain links TRBV2 with TRBJ1-3; D gene uncertain. Deletions cut 6 bases from V and 0 bases from J, with 9 bases between. CDR1 SNHLY and CDR2 FYNNEI come from the germline V gene. The CDR3 extends over 14 amino acids. The CDR3: CASRATSSGNTIYF. Here the CDR3 DNA reads TGTGCCAGCAGGGCTACGTCCTCTGGAAACACCATATATTTT.

The chain has TRBV7-6 and TRBJ2-2, with 10 bases lining up with TRBD2. Germline V lookup: CDR1 SGHVS, CDR2 FNYEAQ. The J segment lost 0 bases and the V segment lost 5 bases, leaving 3 bases of the junction unmatched. CDR3 length: 16 residues. As DNA, the CDR3 is TGTGCCAGCAGCACCCTAGCGGGGGCGAACACCGGGGAGCTGTTTTTT. Its translation: CASSTLAGANTGELFF. Complete variable domain (other parts from reference TRBV7-6 and TRBJ2-2): GAGVSQSPRYKVTKRGQDVALRCDPISGHVSLYWYRQALGQGPEFLTYFNYEAQQDKSGLPNDRFSAERPEGSISTLTIQRTEQRDSAMYRCASSTLAGANTGELFFGEGSRLTVL.

This clone was found a few times. The chain has TRBV15 and TRBJ2-7; no clear D gene. The CDR3 extends over 15 amino acids. V lost 0 bases and J 5 bases, leaving 14 bases between the germline ends. Germline CDR1 and CDR2: LNHNV and YYDKDF (reference sequence). DNA for the CDR3: TGTGCCACCAGCAGAGATCTGTCAGAGGTCCACGAGCAGTACGTC. Translated: CATSRDLSEVHEQYV.

The chain uses TRBV4-3 and TRBJ2-5, with 7 bases lining up with TRBD2. This CDR3 has 15 amino acids. Looked up from germline, CDR1 is LGHNA and CDR2 is YSLEER. The J segment lost 5 bases and the V segment lost 0 bases, leaving 6 bases of the junction unmatched. This CDR3 reads CASSQDLGRAETQYF. CDR3 DNA sequence: TGCGCCAGCAGCCAAGATCTGGGGAGGGCTGAGACCCAGTACTTC.

The genes are TRBV5-1 and TRBJ2-7, with D hard to call. The CDR3 loop spans 13 amino acids. The V gene lost 2 bases and the J gene lost 3 bases, with 9 bases spanning the gap. Germline assignment: CDR1 SGHRS and CDR2 YFSETQ. The CDR3 DNA sequence: TGCGCCAGCAGCTTTGGGCAGTTCTACGAGCAGTACTTC. Translated, it gives CASSFGQFYEQYF.

This chain connects TRBV23-1 to TRBJ2-1; TRBD2 aligns across 8 bases. TRBV23-1 carries the ORF label, with uncertain function. This CDR3 region has 11 residues. V lost 1 base, J lost 16 bases, and 3 bases stayed unmatched. CDR3 region: CASSQWRGAFF. The CDR3 DNA reads TGCGCCAGCAGTCAATGGCGGGGGGCTTTCTTC.

V and J are TRBV7-9 and TRBJ2-2; 10 positions agree with TRBD2. Germline CDR1 is SEHNR and CDR2 is FQNEAQ (reference sequence). The CDR3 is 16 amino acids. Trimming took 1 base from V and 5 from J; bases not matched to a gene: 4. The DNA of the CDR3 is TGTGCCAGCAGCTTAGGTGCGACTAGCGGGACCGGGGAGCTGTTTTTT. Its translation: CASSLGATSGTGELFF.

The table lists this clone with a few counts. This chain links TRBV18 with TRBJ2-1; TRBD1 agrees at 7 bases. CDR1 and CDR2 from the germline V gene are KGHSH and LQKENI. V lost 4 bases, J lost 4 bases, and 4 bases stayed unmatched. The CDR3 is made up of 14 amino acids. CDR3 nucleotides: TGTGCCAGCTCACTGGACAGGCAGTACAATGAGCAGTTCTTC. This gives the protein CASSLDRQYNEQFF.

This clone came up a few times. This chain connects TRBV2 to TRBJ2-5; no definite D call. This CDR3 spans 11 amino acids. The ends were cut back, 8 bases at V and 3 bases at J, with 7 bases in the middle. Germline V gene sequence: CDR1 SNHLY, CDR2 FYNNEI. The CDR3 loop reads CASSEEETQYF. CDR3 DNA sequence: TGTGCCAGCTCGGAAGAAGAGACCCAGTACTTC.

The genes are TRBV5-1 and TRBJ2-5; perhaps TRBD2 as D (6 bases). In germline, CDR1 is SGHRS, CDR2 YFSETQ. The CDR3 consists of 14 residues. V lost 3 bases to trimming and J lost 4 bases, with 13 bases between them. The CDR3 reads CASSSRPGVETQYF. CDR3 nucleotide sequence: TGCGCCAGCAGCTCTCGTCCGGGGGTAGAGACCCAGTACTTC.

This clone was detected only a few times. This chain links TRBV20-1 with TRBJ2-5; D is undetermined. Germline V gene lookup returns CDR1 DFQATT and CDR2 SNEGSKA (reference sequence). V lost 3 bases, J lost 4 bases, and 6 bases lay in between. This CDR3 comprises 11 residues. The chain's CDR3 is CSASFSETQYF. The CDR3 DNA reads TGCAGTGCTAGCTTTTCAGAGACCCAGTACTTC.

This chain connects TRBV5-4 to TRBJ1-2; D call uncertain. CDR3 length: 14 residues. Germline V gives CDR1 SGHNT, CDR2 YYREEE (reference sequence). With 1 base removed from V and 5 bases from J, the gap between germline ends came to 12 bases. The CDR3 DNA reads as TGTGCCAGCAGCTTGCCTCAAACCCGATATGGCTACACCTTC. It specifies CASSLPQTRYGYTF.

This clone was recorded a few times. This rearrangement joins TRBV7-2 to TRBJ1-2; no definite D call. This CDR3 has 12 residues. Germline-derived CDR1 and CDR2 are SGHTA and FQGNSA. V lost 5 bases, J lost 4 bases, and 8 bases lay in between. This CDR3 reads CASSPYIYGYTF. The DNA of the CDR3 is TGTGCCAGCAGCCCGTACATCTATGGCTACACCTTC.

Turning to this clone: The sample contains more than one DNA sequence encoding this CDR3. The V gene is TRBV25-1, the J gene TRBJ2-5; D is perhaps TRBD2 (6 bases). Germline CDR1 is MGHDK and CDR2 is SYGVNS. V shed 0 bases and J shed 0 bases, with 11 bases lying between them. The CDR3 totals 16 residues. The chain's CDR3 is CASSEYGAGYQETQYF. CDR3 sequence (DNA): TGTGCCAGCAGTGAATATGGGGCGGGGTACCAAGAGACCCAGTACTTC.

V is TRBV19 and J is TRBJ2-6, with 7 bases aligning to TRBD1. The CDR3 has 14 residues. Trimming took 6 bases from V and 16 from J; bases not matched to a gene: 15. Germline V gives CDR1 LNHDA, CDR2 SQIVND (reference sequence). The CDR3 is CASRLTGSNLLLTF. Written as DNA, the CDR3 is TGTGCCAGTAGGTTGACAGGGTCTAACCTCCTGCTGACTTTC.

At least ten counts were recorded for this clone. The rearrangement links TRBV7-6 to TRBJ2-2; 8 bases are a match to TRBD2. Trimming cost V 5 bases and J 4 bases; bases outside gene matches: 9. Per the germline V gene, CDR1 is SGHVS and CDR2 is FNYEAQ. The CDR3 totals 16 residues. The CDR3 DNA is TGTGCCAGCAGCGGCAGCGGGGGACTCCCCACCGGGGAGCTGTTTTTT. The encoded protein is CASSGSGGLPTGELFF.

This clone turned up a few times. The chain carries TRBV29-1 and TRBJ2-5; the D gene is possibly TRBD2 (7 bases). The V end lost 2 bases, the J end lost 4 bases, and 8 bases lay between the germline ends. Germline CDR1 SQVTM, CDR2 ANQGSEA. This CDR3 comprises 12 residues. CDR3 nucleotide sequence: TGCAGCGTTGAAAGGGGGGGAGAGACCCAGTACTTC. It codes for CSVERGGETQYF.

This clone has more than one count but fewer than ten. This rearrangement joins TRBV19 to TRBJ2-5; D unclear. V was trimmed by 10 bases and J by 2 bases, leaving 14 bases between them. The CDR3 is 13 residues long. Looked up from germline, CDR1 is LNHDA and CDR2 is SQIVND (reference sequence). The CDR3 loop is CATASQIQETQYF. In nucleotides, the CDR3 is TGTGCCACTGCGTCCCAGATTCAAGAGACCCAGTACTTC.

This sequence joins TRBV7-6 and TRBJ2-1; D is tentatively TRBD1 or TRBD2 (6 bases each). The CDR3 consists of 14 residues. Trimming cost V 8 bases and J 5 bases, with 16 bases left between them. Germline CDR1 is SGHVS and CDR2 is FNYEAQ. The CDR3 loop reads CASRQGRSNNEQFF. Written as DNA, the CDR3 is TGTGCCAGCCGCCAGGGGAGGTCGAACAATGAGCAGTTCTTC.

In its sample, this clone was seen a few times. V usage is TRBV5-4 and J usage is TRBJ2-5; a weak D match, TRBD2 (5 bases). Trimming removed 4 bases from V and 3 bases from J, with 13 bases in between. This CDR3 region has 14 residues. CDR1 is SGHNT and CDR2 is YYREEE in the germline V gene (reference sequence). In DNA, the CDR3 is TGTGCCAGCAGCCGGTCCGGGGTAAAAGAGACCCAGTACTTC. This translates into CASSRSGVKETQYF.

This clone was found many times. The chain combines TRBV6-6 with TRBJ2-1; D is possibly TRBD1 (8 bases). The CDR3 spans 14 residues. Germline CDR1 MNHNY, CDR2 SVGAGI (reference sequence). V was pared by 6 bases and J by 3 bases, with 12 bases between. This CDR3 is CASRDRDYYNEQFF. In DNA, the CDR3 is TGTGCCAGCAGGGACAGGGACTACTACAATGAGCAGTTCTTC.

The rearrangement uses TRBV14 and TRBJ1-1; D gene uncertain. The CDR3 has 14 amino acids. Per germline, CDR1 SGHDN and CDR2 FVKESK. The ends were cut back, 5 bases at V and 1 base at J, with 11 bases in the middle. DNA for the CDR3: TGTGCCAGCAGCTTTCGGACCGGGAACACTGAAGCTTTCTTT. This codes for CASSFRTGNTEAFF.

This clone has a handful of counts. The rearrangement links TRBV7-9 to TRBJ2-5; weak D call: TRBD1 (6 bases). Between the trimmed V and J ends, which lost 5 bases and 0 bases, there was a span of 7 bases. The CDR3 length is 13 residues. Germline CDR1 SEHNR, CDR2 FQNEAQ (reference sequence). The CDR3: CASSRQDQETQYF. Written as DNA, the CDR3 is TGTGCCAGCAGCAGACAGGACCAAGAGACCCAGTACTTC.

The CDR3 DNA reads as TGCAGTGCTAGTCCGGGCCACGAGCAGTACGTC. It translates to CSASPGHEQYV. The rearrangement uses TRBV20-1 and TRBJ2-7; D gene unclear. The CDR3 totals 11 residues. Germline V lookup: CDR1 DFQATT, CDR2 SNEGSKA (reference sequence). V was pared by 3 bases and J by 5 bases, with 8 bases between.

V is TRBV7-2 and J is TRBJ2-3; D is uncertain. The germline V gene has CDR1 SGHTA and CDR2 FQGNSA. The ends were cut back, 4 bases at V and 14 bases at J, with 16 bases in the middle. The CDR3 length is 12 residues. CDR3 sequence reads: CASSSGPRVPYF. CDR3 nucleotides: TGTGCCAGCAGCTCCGGACCCCGAGTTCCGTATTTT.

This clone was observed a few times. Different DNA sequences within this sample yield the same CDR3. The rearrangement links TRBV5-1 to TRBJ2-1; the D gene could be TRBD1 or TRBD2 (5 bases each). Deletions cut 0 bases from V and 4 bases from J, with 11 bases between. The germline V gene has CDR1 SGHRS and CDR2 YFSETQ. CDR3 length: 15 amino acids. The CDR3 sequence is CASSLEGAGYNEQFF. The CDR3 coding sequence is TGCGCCAGCAGCTTGGAGGGAGCAGGGTACAATGAGCAGTTCTTC.

This chain joins TRBV4-3 and TRBJ2-5; no reliable D call. The CDR3 spans 14 residues. V was pared by 2 bases and J by 2 bases, with 9 bases between. The germline CDR1 and CDR2 sequences are LGHNA and YSLEER. The CDR3 region has the DNA TGCGCCAGCAGCCAATCTTATGGGCAAGAGACCCAGTACTTC. Translated: CASSQSYGQETQYF.